This passage covers 32 T cell receptor beta chains from one sample sequenced in a study of blood T cell repertoires in COVID-19. The table came from immunoSEQ multiplex PCR; TCRdb's copy has only in-frame clones and leaves some out. Here the sample spans about 150,000 clones, roughly 77% being singletons. What was sequenced was peripheral blood. All receptors come from an older woman with COVID-19, enrolled during active disease.

The V gene is TRBV3-1 (or the pseudogene TRBV3-2), the J gene TRBJ2-7, with 7 bases aligning to TRBD1. Germline-derived CDR1 and CDR2 are LGHDT and YNNKEL (reference sequence). The CDR3 has 16 amino acids. V gave up 0 bases and J gave up 5 bases; unmatched junction bases: 10. This chain's CDR3 is CASSQDEGQAVHEQYF. As DNA, the CDR3 is TGTGCCAGCAGCCAAGATGAAGGACAGGCAGTTCACGAGCAGTACTTC.

The chain links TRBV5-4 to TRBJ1-1; D call uncertain. Germline values: CDR1 SGHNT, CDR2 YYREEE (reference sequence). The CDR3 length is 12 residues. V lost 4 bases to trimming and J lost 7 bases, with 11 bases between them. The CDR3 sequence is CASSPQAGEAFF. CDR3 DNA: TGTGCCAGCAGCCCCCAGGCCGGTGAAGCTTTCTTT.

CDR3 region: CASSSGQGGAFF. DNA for the CDR3: TGTGCCAGCAGTTCCGGACAGGGAGGGGCTTTCTTT. V is TRBV6-2 or TRBV6-3 and J is TRBJ1-1, with 8 nucleotides matching TRBD1. Germline-derived CDR1 and CDR2 are MNHEY and SVGEGT. After removal of 4 bases from V and 11 bases from J, the junction contained 6 bases not matched to a gene. The length of the CDR3 is 12 residues.

The rearrangement links TRBV30 to TRBJ1-4; perhaps TRBD1 as D (6 bases). Looked up from germline, CDR1 is GTSNPN and CDR2 is SVGIG (reference sequence). V lost 3 bases and J 3 bases, leaving 14 bases between the germline ends. This CDR3 is 15 amino acids long. The CDR3 sequence: CAWSPRGASNEKLFF. In DNA form, the CDR3 reads TGTGCCTGGAGCCCCAGGGGCGCGTCTAATGAAAAACTGTTTTTT.

This clone was picked up a small number of times. The chain employs TRBV9 and TRBJ1-5, with no clear D. CDR1 SGDLS and CDR2 YYNGEE come from the germline V gene. V was shortened by 0 bases and J by 1 base, with 5 bases between the two germline ends. CDR3 length: 14 amino acids. The CDR3, as DNA: TGTGCCAGCAGCGTAGGAGGGAGCAATCAGCCCCAGCATTTT. Its translation: CASSVGGSNQPQHF.

The chain has TRBV20-1 and TRBJ2-7, with TRBD2 matching 7 bases. CDR3 length: 11 residues. Unmatched junction bases numbered 3, after V lost 5 bases and J lost 5 bases. Germline values: CDR1 DFQATT, CDR2 SNEGSKA (reference sequence). CDR3 sequence (DNA): TGCAGTGCTGTGGCGGGAGACGAGCAGTACTTC. Translated, it gives CSAVAGDEQYF.

This clone has just a few counts. The chain combines TRBV19 with TRBJ2-2; maybe TRBD1 (5 bases). V was trimmed by 6 bases and J by 6 bases, leaving 8 bases between them. This CDR3 is 12 amino acids long. Looked up from germline, CDR1 is LNHDA and CDR2 is SQIVND (reference sequence). The CDR3 loop is CASRLGAGELFF. CDR3 nucleotides: TGTGCCAGTAGGTTAGGGGCCGGGGAGCTGTTTTTT.

The gene calls are TRBV5-6 and TRBJ1-1; the D gene is possibly TRBD1 (6 bases). This CDR3 is built from 17 residues. Trimming removed 1 base from V and 1 base from J, with 17 bases in between. Germline V CDR1 and CDR2: SGHDT, YYEEEE. The CDR3 nucleotides read TGTGCCAGCAGCTTGTTCGCCAGGGGCGCGGGGAACACTGAAGCTTTCTTT. Amino acid sequence: CASSLFARGAGNTEAFF.

The rearrangement uses TRBV4-2 and TRBJ1-5; the D is unclear. Germline-derived CDR1 and CDR2 are LGHNA and YNFKEQ. This CDR3 is built from 15 residues. Trimming took off 0 bases at V and 5 bases at J, with 11 bases between the two ends. The CDR3 is CASSQEGNYDQPQHF. In DNA, the CDR3 is TGTGCCAGCAGCCAAGAAGGCAACTACGATCAGCCCCAGCATTTT.

This sequence joins TRBV7-3 and TRBJ1-4; the match to TRBD1 covers 8 bases. CDR3 length: 14 amino acids. Germline V CDR1 and CDR2: SGHTA, FQGTGA. Trimming removed 7 bases from V and 8 bases from J; junction bases left unmatched: 9. The CDR3 sequence is CASTTGTGGEKLFF. Here the CDR3 DNA reads TGTGCCAGCACCACCGGGACAGGAGGCGAAAAACTGTTTTTT.

V is TRBV2 and J is TRBJ1-4; D is possibly TRBD1 (6 bases). The CDR3 loop spans 13 amino acids. Germline assignment: CDR1 SNHLY and CDR2 FYNNEI. V dropped 4 bases and J dropped 7 bases, with 10 bases sitting between them. The CDR3 DNA reads TGTGCCAGCAGTGTCGGGACAAGTGAAAAACTGTTTTTT. It is translated as CASSVGTSEKLFF.

This chain links TRBV7-9 with TRBJ2-3, with a possible D match to TRBD1 (6 bases). Trimming left V 4 bases short and J 3 bases short, with 17 bases between. The CDR3 spans 16 residues. The germline CDR1 and CDR2 sequences are SEHNR and FQNEAQ (reference sequence). CDR3 amino acids: CASSSLQGLTTDTQYF. Here the CDR3 DNA reads TGTGCCAGCAGCTCTCTACAGGGATTGACTACAGATACGCAGTATTTT.

The chain combines TRBV19 with TRBJ2-5, with TRBD2 as a possible D gene (5 bases). The CDR3 consists of 13 residues. CDR1 and CDR2 (germline): LNHDA, SQIVND (reference sequence). Trimming took 3 bases from V and 1 from J, leaving 6 bases between them. The CDR3 protein is CASSISVQETQYF. The DNA for the CDR3 is TGTGCCAGTAGTATTAGCGTCCAAGAGACCCAGTACTTC.

The CDR3 nucleotides are TGTGCCAGTACCCCCGATGGGGGGGTTCAGTCACCCCTCCACTTT. Protein product: CASTPDGGVQSPLHF. The V gene is TRBV19, the J gene TRBJ1-6, with D possibly TRBD1 on 5 matching bases. V was clipped by 7 bases and J by 10 bases, with 20 bases between them. Germline V lookup: CDR1 LNHDA, CDR2 SQIVND (reference sequence). The CDR3 is 15 residues long.

This clone has only a few counts. The rearrangement links TRBV3-1 (or the pseudogene TRBV3-2) to TRBJ2-2; 7 nucleotides agree with TRBD1. Unmatched junction bases numbered 10, after V lost 2 bases and J lost 7 bases. This CDR3 is 16 amino acids long. Germline lookup yields CDR1 LGHDT and CDR2 YNNKEL (reference sequence). CDR3 sequence: CASSQLGRGSGGELFF. The CDR3 DNA reads TGTGCCAGCAGCCAATTGGGCAGGGGGAGCGGCGGGGAGCTGTTTTTT.

This clone has more than one count but fewer than ten. This chain connects TRBV7-2 to TRBJ2-3; TRBD2 matches at 15 bases. Trimming cost V 5 bases and J 3 bases; bases outside gene matches: 6. Per germline, CDR1 SGHTA and CDR2 FQGNSA. This CDR3 is built from 17 residues. This CDR3 reads CASSPPGLAGGTDTQYF. Written as DNA, the CDR3 is TGTGCCAGCAGCCCCCCGGGACTAGCGGGGGGAACAGATACGCAGTATTTT.

This chain connects TRBV5-1 to TRBJ1-2, with a possible D match to TRBD1 (6 bases). Germline V gene sequence: CDR1 SGHRS, CDR2 YFSETQ. The CDR3 has 13 amino acids. V lost 1 base to trimming and J lost 5 bases, with 9 bases between them. In DNA, the CDR3 is TGCGCCAGCAGCTTGTCAGGGGAATATGGCTACACCTTC. This sequence encodes CASSLSGEYGYTF.

The chain carries TRBV3-1 (or the pseudogene TRBV3-2) and TRBJ1-2, with D perhaps matching TRBD1 (6 bases). This CDR3 comprises 15 residues. V lost 5 bases and J 5 bases, leaving 18 bases between the germline ends. CDR1 is LGHDT and CDR2 is YNNKEL in the germline V gene (reference sequence). The CDR3 sequence: CASSSRDTEWYGYTF. DNA of the CDR3: TGTGCCAGCAGCTCTCGGGACACCGAATGGTATGGCTACACCTTC.

The V call is TRBV5-1, the J call TRBJ2-6; D is ambiguous. The V end lost 4 bases, the J end lost 8 bases, and 4 bases lay between the germline ends. CDR1 and CDR2 from the germline V gene are SGHRS and YFSETQ. The CDR3 is 11 amino acids. The CDR3 protein is CASSLSNVLTF. The CDR3 DNA sequence: TGCGCCAGCAGCCTCTCCAACGTCCTGACTTTC.

The chain's CDR3 is CASSQVLRDTGELFF. CDR3 in DNA: TGTGCCAGCAGCCAAGTTTTAAGAGACACCGGGGAGCTGTTTTTT. V usage is TRBV3-1 (or the pseudogene TRBV3-2) and J usage is TRBJ2-2; D ambiguous. In germline, CDR1 is LGHDT, CDR2 YNNKEL (reference sequence). This CDR3 is built from 15 residues. Trimming pared 1 base from V and 3 bases from J, leaving 9 bases between.

In this sample, this clone turned up a few times. The chain employs TRBV18 and TRBJ2-7, with 8 bases fitting TRBD1. J gave up 2 bases and V 4 bases, and 1 base lay outside the gene matches. The germline CDR1 and CDR2 sequences are KGHSH and LQKENI. This CDR3 spans 13 amino acids. The CDR3 protein is CASSRDRTYEQYF. The CDR3 nucleotides are TGTGCCAGCTCACGGGACAGGACCTACGAGCAGTACTTC.

This chain links TRBV23-1 with TRBJ1-5, with D perhaps TRBD1 (6 bases). TRBV23-1 falls under the ORF class, with uncertain function. The germline V and J ends were trimmed by 4 bases and 6 bases, with 13 bases remaining between them. This CDR3 comprises 14 residues. In nucleotides, the CDR3 is TGCGCCAGCAGTCTGCGCCAGGGGAGTCAGCCCCAGCATTTT. Protein product: CASSLRQGSQPQHF.

This CDR3 reads CASSLYTNTEAFF. In nucleotides, the CDR3 is TGTGCCAGCAGCCTCTATACGAACACTGAAGCTTTCTTT. V gene TRBV6-5 combines with J gene TRBJ1-1; no firm D call. Germline V CDR1 and CDR2: MNHEY, SVGAGI. The germline V and J ends were trimmed by 6 bases and 1 base, with 9 bases remaining between them. CDR3 size: 13 residues.

V usage is TRBV5-1 and J usage is TRBJ1-6; a possible D gene is TRBD1 (6 bases). The V gene's germline CDR1 is SGHRS and CDR2 YFSETQ. Trimming shortened V by 0 bases and J by 11 bases, and 9 bases separated the two germline ends. The CDR3 has 13 amino acids. The CDR3 reads CASSLEGETPLHF. CDR3 in DNA: TGCGCCAGCAGCTTGGAGGGGGAGACACCCCTCCACTTT. Drawing the rest from reference TRBV5-1 and TRBJ1-6, the complete variable domain is KAGVTQTPRYLIKTRGQQVTLSCSPISGHRSVSWYQQTPGQGLQFLFEYFSETQRNKGNFPGRFSGRQFSNSRSEMNVSTLELGDSALYLCASSLEGETPLHFGNGTRLTVT.

The genes are TRBV4-1 and TRBJ1-4; no reliable D call. CDR1 and CDR2 from the germline V gene are MGHRA and YSYEKL. The CDR3 totals 15 residues. The germline V and J ends were trimmed by 2 bases and 4 bases, with 11 bases remaining between them. The CDR3 protein is CASSQSWQVNEKLFF. The CDR3 region has the DNA TGCGCCAGCAGCCAAAGTTGGCAGGTTAATGAAAAACTGTTTTTT.

The chain uses TRBV9 and TRBJ1-1; TRBD1 is a possible D gene (5 bases). Germline loops: CDR1 SGDLS, CDR2 YYNGEE. Deletions cut 4 bases from V and 0 bases from J, with 13 bases between. CDR3 length: 15 amino acids. As DNA, the CDR3 is TGTGCCAGCAGCCCACTGGGGGGGATGAACACTGAAGCTTTCTTT. Protein: CASSPLGGMNTEAFF.

V usage is TRBV24-1 and J usage is TRBJ1-2; a possible D gene is TRBD1 (6 bases). Germline V lookup: CDR1 KGHDR, CDR2 SFDVKD. This CDR3 comprises 13 residues. Trimming shortened V by 4 bases and J by 4 bases, and 9 bases separated the two germline ends. Here the CDR3 reads CATSESDSYGYTF. CDR3 in DNA: TGTGCCACCAGTGAGTCGGACAGCTATGGCTACACCTTC.

This chain links TRBV28 with TRBJ2-1, with 9 bases matching TRBD1. CDR1 and CDR2 (germline): MDHEN, SYDVKM. The J segment lost 7 bases and the V segment lost 5 bases, leaving 12 bases of the junction unmatched. CDR3 size: 16 residues. CDR3 nucleotides: TGTGCCAGCAGTCCCCCCGGACAGGGGCTGGGGAATGAGCAGTTCTTC. Protein sequence: CASSPPGQGLGNEQFF.

This clone was detected only once. The V and J genes are TRBV2 and TRBJ1-3; TRBD1 aligns across 7 bases. CDR3 length: 15 amino acids. With V trimmed by 6 bases and J by 2 bases, 7 bases remained unmatched. The germline gives CDR1 SNHLY, CDR2 FYNNEI. The CDR3 DNA reads TGTGCCAGCAGAGCCGCGACAGGGACTGGAAACACCATATATTTT. Protein: CASRAATGTGNTIYF.

The V and J genes are TRBV3-1 (or the pseudogene TRBV3-2) and TRBJ1-6; D is unresolved. The CDR3 is 15 amino acids. CDR1 and CDR2 from the germline V gene are LGHDT and YNNKEL (reference sequence). V was cut by 4 bases and J by 2 bases, with 9 bases left in between. The CDR3 reads CASSLNSPYNSPLHF. Here the CDR3 DNA reads TGTGCCAGCAGCCTCAACAGTCCCTATAATTCACCCCTCCACTTT.

J is TRBJ2-2 and V is TRBV2; 9 bases match TRBD2. Germline V gives CDR1 SNHLY, CDR2 FYNNEI. The CDR3 contains 16 residues. V was clipped by 6 bases and J by 5 bases; unmatched bases: 10. CDR3 DNA sequence: TGTGCCAGCAGGGCCGGGACTAGCTTTGGAACCGGGGAGCTGTTTTTT. As protein: CASRAGTSFGTGELFF.

This clone occurred once. The rearrangement uses TRBV5-1 and TRBJ2-7, with 10 positions matching TRBD2. The CDR3 is 17 amino acids. Germline V gene data show CDR1 as SGHRS and CDR2 as YFSETQ. J was trimmed by 0 bases and V by 0 bases; bases with no gene match: 6. CDR3 DNA: TGCGCCAGCAGCTTGGTCGTAGCGGGGGGACTCTCCTACGAGCAGTACTTC. Translating gives CASSLVVAGGLSYEQYF.